This entry lists 6 T cell receptor beta chains sequenced from one sample in a study of blood T cells in healthy people across ages. Alongside a J-beta primer mix, a sample-barcoded 5' primer served in a second PCR lasting roughly 7 to 12 cycles. TCRdb fed the 5' RACE reads into MiXCR, producing one record per CDR3 protein. The sample lists about 1.1 million distinct CDR3 sequences; 35% to 45% were seen once. The sample taken for sequencing was blood. These receptors were collected from a man in his late teens or twenties in good health.

CDR3 region: CATSRDEGDEAFF. CDR3 bases: TGTGCCACCAGCAGAGATGAAGGGGACGAAGCTTTCTTT. The gene calls are TRBV15 and TRBJ1-1; weak D call: TRBD1 (5 bases). Germline-derived CDR1 and CDR2 are LNHNV and YYDKDF (reference sequence). Between the trimmed V and J ends, which lost 0 bases and 8 bases, there was a span of 10 bases. The CDR3 is made up of 13 amino acids.

V usage is TRBV12-5 and J usage is TRBJ2-5; TRBD1 or TRBD2 may be the D gene (5 bases each). The end of the DNA is better explained by TRBJ2-7, so the J call may be wrong. CDR1 is LGHNT and CDR2 is FRNRAP in the germline V gene. The CDR3 extends over 12 amino acids. CDR3 bases: TGTGCTAGTGGTTCAGGGAGCTACGAGCAGTACTTC. Protein sequence: CASGSGSYEQYF.

The chain couples TRBV2 to TRBJ1-1; a weak D match, TRBD1 (5 bases). The germline V and J ends were trimmed by 0 bases and 4 bases, with 15 bases remaining between them. The germline gives CDR1 SNHLY, CDR2 FYNNEI. This CDR3 is built from 16 residues. CDR3 region: CASSEAGGEVRTEAFF. CDR3 nucleotides: TGTGCCAGCAGTGAAGCCGGGGGTGAGGTACGCACTGAAGCTTTCTTT.

This clonotype was counted a few times. The CDR3 DNA reads as TGTGCCACCAGTGATTTGCGCAGTAGCAATGAGCAGTTCTTC. The encoded protein is CATSDLRSSNEQFF. The chain recombines TRBV24-1 with TRBJ2-1; D is unresolved. Germline CDR1 reads KGHDR; CDR2 reads SFDVKD. Deletions cut 0 bases from V and 6 bases from J, with 8 bases between. This CDR3 has 14 residues.

The chain's CDR3 is CASSPFEDVTVNYGYTF. In nucleotides, the CDR3 is TGTGCCAGCAGCCCCTTCGAGGACGTTACTGTTAACTATGGCTACACCTTC. The chain employs TRBV3-1 and TRBJ1-2; D not certain. V was pared by 4 bases and J by 1 base, with 19 bases between. CDR1 LGHDT and CDR2 YNNKEL come from the germline V gene (reference sequence). CDR3 size: 17 residues.

CDR3 protein: CAISATSGNTDTQYF. CDR3 bases: TGTGCCATCAGTGCGACTAGCGGTAACACAGATACGCAGTATTTT. The genes are TRBV10-3 and TRBJ2-3, with TRBD2 identical over 9 bases. The CDR3 loop spans 15 amino acids. Germline trimming cut 4 bases from V and 2 bases from J; bases unmatched to any gene: 4. Germline V gene data show CDR1 as ENHRY and CDR2 as SYGVKD.